This TCR beta chain was captured in a study of blood T cell repertoires in COVID-19 (dated by TCRdb to between 2020 and 2021). About the study as a whole: Samples from collaborators originated in the United States, Italy and Spain and spanned both the acute and convalescent phases of COVID-19. A freely available public database, intended as a resource for researchers studying the immune response to SARS-CoV-2, is where the repertoires were released. A de-identified subject ID, COVID-19 status, age in years and sex were almost always included in the sample metadata. Where HLA class I and class II types were available, the types were taken from metadata supplied by the sample provider, not from assay-based typing. Subjects who had been exposed to COVID-19, were actively infected with it, or had recovered from it provided the deeply sampled blood TCRbeta repertoires that made up the dataset. Samples were obtained from the ongoing ImmuneRACE study (first 160 participants) and from 950 to 1,500 subjects provided by 6 global collaborators. The prospective study material was composed of cDNA or gDNA derived from T cells, B-cell-depleted T cells, or PBMCs. General findings and caveats noted by the study authors: The quantity of clinical and demographic metadata differed by source and by participant and was supplied without curation.

From the germline V gene (reference sequence), CDR1 is MNHEY and CDR2 is SMNVEV. The CDR3, from cysteine to phenylalanine, totals 17 residues. Here the CDR3 DNA is all that survives: 51 bases in frame from base 1. Clipping removes 2 bases from V and 8 bases from J, with 10 as the unmatched junction base count. TCRbeta CDR3 regions were amplified from genomic DNA using the immunoSEQ Assay, a bias-controlled multiplex PCR. Concerning the study's data processing: Within the assay, amplification of reference gene primers was used to estimate how many nucleated cells each sample contained. To quantify the absolute abundance of each unique TCRbeta CDR3 rearrangement, sequence reads were collapsed and filtered. Productive Simpson clonality was computed per sample as the square root of Simpson's diversity index over productive rearrangements. The clones in this table, taken by TCRdb from immuneACCESS, are in-frame only. Not every clone is retained; where verified, under half of the shortfall comes from an unresolved V gene, and the cause of the rest is unknown. V and J calls and clone size are as listed in that table; D and trimming were resolved from the DNA. For this sample there are a few hundred thousand clones; roughly 85% appear just once. The ten largest clones represent 3.8% of the sample.

Regarding this clone: The antigen this receptor binds is unknown. No per-base quality is available; no much larger clone lies one base away.

In the prospective study, participants were roughly 18 to 95 years old, resided in about two dozen geographic areas of the United States, and were enrolled through a virtual design. In the prospective study, participants were assigned to cohorts based on the clinical history participants reported in a screening survey and a study questionnaire. In the prospective study, mobile phlebotomists collected whole blood, serum and a nasopharyngeal or oropharyngeal swab from each participant. Prospective study participants could optionally give additional blood draws and questionnaires over a roughly two-month period. Before DNA extraction, prospective study blood samples were shipped either frozen or at room temperature.

The rearranged segments are TRBV27 and TRBJ2-1; 12 central nucleotides agree with TRBD2. This TCR was sampled from a woman aged 40 to 50 with acute COVID-19. The material sequenced was PBMCs or T cells enriched from blood (not recorded which). This receptor has the CDR3 CASSLDLAGGPVDEQFF. The DNA is TGTGCCAGCAGTTTAGATCTAGCGGGAGGGCCCGTCGATGAGCAGTTCTTC.